This is a list of T cell receptor beta chains from one sample in a study of blood T cell repertoires in COVID-19. Produced via immunoSEQ multiplex PCR; TCRdb's table is partial and in-frame only. The table shows 230,000 or so clones, with around 88% occurring only once. The sample taken for sequencing was peripheral blood. These receptors all come from a man aged 35-49 years with active or convalescent COVID-19. CDR3s include the opening cysteine and the closing phenylalanine or tryptophan.

j_gene | v_gene | CDR3aa
TRBJ2-7 | TRBV19 | CASSIPGLANEQYF
TRBJ1-1 | TRBV30 | CAWSGQANTEAFF
TRBJ1-1 | TRBV27 | CASSLRGTMNTEAFF
TRBJ2-3 | TRBV6-4 | CASRPGQGRGVGSDTQYF
TRBJ2-2 | TRBV11-3 | CASGSGIPNTGELFF
TRBJ2-3 | TRBV19 | CASSLAGLAGARDTQYF
TRBJ2-7 | TRBV10-3 | CAIRGQALMQEQYF
TRBJ1-5 | TRBV10-3 | CAIGDSSNQPQHF
TRBJ2-7 | TRBV7-9 | CASSLADRGYEQYF
TRBJ2-5 | TRBV7-9 | CASSLKLTAQETQYF
TRBJ2-3 | TRBV29-1 | CSVDPPTDTQYF
TRBJ1-1 | TRBV2 | CASMIRDSGNTEAFF
TRBJ1-2 | TRBV19 | CASSGNNYGYTF